Listed below are T cell receptor beta chains from one sample, sequenced in a study of blood T cell repertoires in COVID-19. Assay: immunoSEQ multiplex PCR; the TCRdb copy retains only in-frame clones and omits some. Of hundreds of thousands of clones in the sample, around 82% were seen once. Sequencing was done on a sample of peripheral blood. Receptors were obtained from a woman aged 35 to 49 with active or convalescent COVID-19. Both conserved end residues are part of each CDR3. The D gene is left open where the match is weak. Clone sizes are given selectively: once, few, many, or a class where the clone is expanded.

j_call: TRBJ1-4
clone_size: NA
d_call: TRBD1
v_call: TRBV5-4
cdr3_aa: CASSPDRGRANEKLFF
cdr3_nt: TGTGCCAGCAGCCCGGACAGGGGGCGGGCTAATGAAAAACTGTTTTTT

j_call: TRBJ1-1
clone_size: NA
d_call: NA
v_call: TRBV6-5
cdr3_aa: CASSPARQNTEAFF
cdr3_nt: TGTGCCAGCAGCCCCGCCAGGCAGAACACTGAAGCTTTCTTT

j_call: TRBJ2-7
clone_size: NA
d_call: NA
v_call: TRBV2
cdr3_aa: CASIGGTTHYEQYF
cdr3_nt: TGTGCCAGCATCGGCGGCACAACCCACTACGAGCAGTACTTC

j_call: TRBJ2-1
clone_size: NA
d_call: TRBD2
v_call: TRBV11-3
cdr3_aa: CASSLAQLAGYNEQFF
cdr3_nt: TGTGCCAGCAGCTTAGCCCAGCTAGCGGGGTACAATGAGCAGTTCTTC

j_call: TRBJ1-1
clone_size: few
d_call: NA
v_call: TRBV10-3
cdr3_aa: CAISESAVVKDTEAFF
cdr3_nt: TGTGCCATCAGTGAGTCAGCGGTTGTCAAGGACACTGAAGCTTTCTTT

j_call: TRBJ2-5
clone_size: NA
d_call: NA
v_call: TRBV11-2
cdr3_aa: CASSLVTGVVGETQYF
cdr3_nt: TGTGCCAGCAGCCTGGTAACGGGAGTGGTGGGAGAGACCCAGTACTTC

j_call: TRBJ2-5
clone_size: NA
d_call: TRBD2
v_call: TRBV4-2
cdr3_aa: CASSQREWETQYF
cdr3_nt: TGTGCCAGCAGCCAGCGGGAGTGGGAGACCCAGTACTTC

j_call: TRBJ1-1
clone_size: NA
d_call: NA
v_call: TRBV6-5
cdr3_aa: CASSLGGPTEAFF
cdr3_nt: TGTGCCAGCAGTTTAGGGGGTCCCACTGAAGCTTTCTTT

j_call: TRBJ2-3
clone_size: NA
d_call: TRBD2
v_call: TRBV7-2
cdr3_aa: CASSLGAGGPPDTQYF
cdr3_nt: TGTGCCAGCAGCTTAGGGGCGGGGGGTCCCCCAGATACGCAGTATTTT

j_call: TRBJ2-2
clone_size: NA
d_call: NA
v_call: TRBV14
cdr3_aa: CASSQDTLDSWTGELFF
cdr3_nt: TGTGCCAGCAGCCAAGACACTCTGGACAGTTGGACGGGGGAGCTGTTTTTT

j_call: TRBJ2-7
clone_size: NA
d_call: NA
v_call: TRBV27
cdr3_aa: CASSFYGGSYEQYF
cdr3_nt: TGTGCCAGCAGTTTTTATGGCGGCTCCTACGAGCAGTACTTC

j_call: TRBJ1-2
clone_size: few
d_call: TRBD1
v_call: TRBV7-9
cdr3_aa: CASSLLGQDNYGYTF
cdr3_nt: TGTGCCAGCAGCCTTTTGGGACAGGATAACTATGGCTACACCTTC

j_call: TRBJ1-2
clone_size: NA
d_call: NA
v_call: TRBV9
cdr3_aa: CASSVALEAYGYTF
cdr3_nt: TGTGCCAGCAGCGTAGCTCTAGAGGCCTATGGCTACACCTTC

j_call: TRBJ1-2
clone_size: NA
d_call: NA
v_call: TRBV5-1
cdr3_aa: CASSLAGQKRGGYTF
cdr3_nt: TGCGCCAGCAGCTTGGCGGGACAAAAAAGGGGTGGCTACACCTTC

j_call: TRBJ2-5
clone_size: NA
d_call: NA
v_call: TRBV5-1
cdr3_aa: CASRTGLRAGETQYF
cdr3_nt: TGCGCCAGCAGAACGGGACTCCGGGCGGGAGAGACCCAGTACTTC

j_call: TRBJ2-1
clone_size: NA
d_call: NA
v_call: TRBV24-1
cdr3_aa: CATSDLRLAEGYEQFF
cdr3_nt: TGTGCCACCAGTGATTTGAGGCTAGCAGAGGGTTATGAGCAGTTCTTC

j_call: TRBJ2-3
clone_size: NA
d_call: NA
v_call: TRBV10-2
cdr3_aa: CASRQGVTDTQYF
cdr3_nt: TGCGCCAGCAGACAGGGTGTCACAGATACGCAGTATTTT

j_call: TRBJ1-1
clone_size: NA
d_call: NA
v_call: TRBV5-1
cdr3_aa: CASSLEPGQANTEAFF
cdr3_nt: TGCGCCAGCAGCTTAGAGCCGGGACAAGCAAACACTGAAGCTTTCTTT

j_call: TRBJ1-1
clone_size: NA
d_call: NA
v_call: TRBV6-2/TRBV6-3
cdr3_aa: CASSYWGGIITEAFF
cdr3_nt: TGTGCCAGCAGTTACTGGGGGGGAATTATCACTGAAGCTTTCTTT

j_call: TRBJ1-5
clone_size: NA
d_call: NA
v_call: TRBV19
cdr3_aa: CASSLPGGGSNQPQHF
cdr3_nt: TGTGCCAGTAGTCTCCCGGGGGGAGGGAGCAATCAGCCCCAGCATTTT

j_call: TRBJ1-1
clone_size: NA
d_call: NA
v_call: TRBV6-4
cdr3_aa: CASRAVEGNTEAFF
cdr3_nt: TGTGCCAGCAGAGCCGTTGAGGGTAACACTGAAGCTTTCTTT

j_call: TRBJ2-3
clone_size: once
d_call: TRBD2
v_call: TRBV6-5
cdr3_aa: CASKFSGGTDTQYF
cdr3_nt: TGTGCCAGCAAGTTTAGCGGGGGAACAGATACGCAGTATTTT

j_call: TRBJ2-3
clone_size: NA
d_call: TRBD1
v_call: TRBV7-2
cdr3_aa: CASSFPGQGAADTQYF
cdr3_nt: TGTGCCAGCAGCTTCCCGGGACAGGGGGCGGCAGATACGCAGTATTTT

j_call: TRBJ2-7
clone_size: NA
d_call: NA
v_call: TRBV7-9
cdr3_aa: CASSLVNYYEQYF
cdr3_nt: TGTGCCAGCAGCTTAGTTAATTACTACGAGCAGTACTTC

j_call: TRBJ1-3
clone_size: NA
d_call: TRBD1
v_call: TRBV19
cdr3_aa: CASSGDGQGVLLGNTIYF
cdr3_nt: TGTGCCAGTAGCGGGGATGGACAGGGGGTTTTGTTGGGAAACACCATATATTTT

j_call: TRBJ1-2
clone_size: once
d_call: NA
v_call: TRBV5-1
cdr3_aa: CASSLVPGMDYGYTF
cdr3_nt: TGCGCCAGCAGCTTGGTACCGGGGATGGATTATGGCTACACCTTC

j_call: TRBJ1-2
clone_size: few
d_call: NA
v_call: TRBV3-1/TRBV3-2
cdr3_aa: CASSQGAGGYTF
cdr3_nt: TGTGCCAGCAGCCAGGGGGCGGGTGGCTACACCTTC

j_call: TRBJ2-2
clone_size: NA
d_call: TRBD2
v_call: TRBV5-6
cdr3_aa: CASSFSPSGGAFTGELFF
cdr3_nt: TGTGCCAGCAGCTTTTCCCCTAGCGGGGGGGCGTTCACCGGGGAGCTGTTTTTT

j_call: TRBJ1-2
clone_size: NA
d_call: NA
v_call: TRBV13
cdr3_aa: CASSTTRGGGNYGYTF
cdr3_nt: TGTGCCAGCAGCACTACCCGCGGGGGGGGAAACTATGGCTACACCTTC

j_call: TRBJ2-1
clone_size: NA
d_call: NA
v_call: TRBV2
cdr3_aa: CASSEGPYNEQFF
cdr3_nt: TGTGCCAGCAGTGAAGGGCCCTACAATGAGCAGTTCTTC

j_call: TRBJ2-7
clone_size: NA
d_call: TRBD2
v_call: TRBV6-5
cdr3_aa: CASSYGRVEDEQYF
cdr3_nt: TGTGCCAGCAGTTACGGGAGGGTAGAGGACGAGCAGTACTTC

j_call: TRBJ1-4
clone_size: NA
d_call: TRBD1
v_call: TRBV5-6
cdr3_aa: CASSILPGQGDEKLFF
cdr3_nt: TGTGCCAGCAGCATACTGCCGGGACAGGGGGATGAAAAACTGTTTTTT

j_call: TRBJ2-2
clone_size: NA
d_call: TRBD2
v_call: TRBV7-2
cdr3_aa: CASRSSGGPTGELFF
cdr3_nt: TGTGCCAGCCGTTCTAGCGGGGGACCGACCGGGGAGCTGTTTTTT

j_call: TRBJ1-1
clone_size: NA
d_call: NA
v_call: TRBV5-1
cdr3_aa: CASRKRDTEAFF
cdr3_nt: TGCGCCAGCAGAAAGCGGGACACTGAAGCTTTCTTT

j_call: TRBJ1-6
clone_size: NA
d_call: NA
v_call: TRBV18
cdr3_aa: CASSPLEASPFYNSPLHF
cdr3_nt: TGTGCCAGCTCACCACTCGAGGCCTCGCCTTTCTATAATTCACCCCTCCACTTT

j_call: TRBJ2-2
clone_size: NA
d_call: TRBD1
v_call: TRBV24-1
cdr3_aa: CATSDPGTDTGELFF
cdr3_nt: TGTGCCACCAGTGATCCCGGGACAGACACCGGGGAGCTGTTTTTT

j_call: TRBJ1-2
clone_size: NA
d_call: NA
v_call: TRBV4-3
cdr3_aa: CASSQVQGNYGYTF
cdr3_nt: TGCGCCAGCAGCCAAGTGCAGGGGAACTATGGCTACACCTTC

j_call: TRBJ2-3
clone_size: NA
d_call: TRBD2
v_call: TRBV3-1/TRBV3-2
cdr3_aa: CASSLWTSGSHKSRTQYF
cdr3_nt: TGTGCCAGCAGCCTTTGGACTAGCGGGAGTCATAAATCACGTACGCAGTATTTT

j_call: TRBJ1-4
clone_size: NA
d_call: NA
v_call: TRBV25-1
cdr3_aa: CASSESQGNEKLFF
cdr3_nt: TGTGCCAGCAGTGAGTCGCAGGGGAATGAAAAACTGTTTTTT

j_call: TRBJ1-1
clone_size: NA
d_call: NA
v_call: TRBV27
cdr3_aa: CASSTGAFF
cdr3_nt: TGTGCCAGCTCGACGGGAGCTTTCTTT

j_call: TRBJ1-4
clone_size: once
d_call: NA
v_call: TRBV6-5
cdr3_aa: CASSYSGRVKLFF
cdr3_nt: TGTGCCAGCAGTTATTCTGGGAGGGTAAAACTGTTTTTT

j_call: TRBJ2-5
clone_size: NA
d_call: TRBD2
v_call: TRBV29-1
cdr3_aa: CSAVASGEETQYF
cdr3_nt: TGCAGCGCCGTCGCTAGCGGAGAAGAGACCCAGTACTTC

j_call: TRBJ1-6
clone_size: few
d_call: NA
v_call: TRBV21-1
cdr3_aa: CASSTADGGSPLHF
cdr3_nt: TGTGCCAGCAGCACTGCGGACGGGGGATCACCCCTCCACTTT

j_call: TRBJ1-1
clone_size: NA
d_call: NA
v_call: TRBV5-4
cdr3_aa: CASSLVSGTEAFF
cdr3_nt: TGTGCCAGCAGCTTGGTTTCGGGTACTGAAGCTTTCTTT

j_call: TRBJ1-1
clone_size: NA
d_call: NA
v_call: TRBV27
cdr3_aa: CASSFGKMNTEAFF
cdr3_nt: TGTGCCAGCAGTTTCGGGAAAATGAACACTGAAGCTTTCTTT

j_call: TRBJ2-7
clone_size: NA
d_call: NA
v_call: TRBV20-1
cdr3_aa: CSALKREQYF
cdr3_nt: TGCAGTGCCCTCAAGAGGGAGCAGTACTTC

j_call: TRBJ2-7
clone_size: NA
d_call: TRBD2
v_call: TRBV13
cdr3_aa: CASSAEQAGGAYEQYF
cdr3_nt: TGTGCCAGCAGCGCGGAGCAAGCGGGAGGGGCCTACGAGCAGTACTTC

j_call: TRBJ1-2
clone_size: NA
d_call: TRBD1
v_call: TRBV5-6
cdr3_aa: CASSVGQGGFIYGYTF
cdr3_nt: TGTGCCAGCAGCGTCGGACAGGGGGGATTTATCTATGGCTACACCTTC

j_call: TRBJ2-2
clone_size: once
d_call: NA
v_call: TRBV5-8
cdr3_aa: CASSPVSGELFF
cdr3_nt: TGTGCCAGCAGCCCGGTCTCCGGGGAGCTGTTTTTT

j_call: TRBJ2-3
clone_size: NA
d_call: NA
v_call: TRBV7-3
cdr3_aa: CASSTTDRFETGTDTQYF
cdr3_nt: TGTGCCAGCAGCACGACAGACAGGTTCGAGACGGGCACAGATACGCAGTATTTT

j_call: TRBJ2-7
clone_size: NA
d_call: TRBD2
v_call: TRBV11-3
cdr3_aa: CASSYGMAGDEQYF
cdr3_nt: TGTGCCAGCAGCTACGGCATGGCGGGAGACGAGCAGTACTTC

j_call: TRBJ2-7
clone_size: NA
d_call: NA
v_call: TRBV14
cdr3_aa: CASSQQRDNEQYF
cdr3_nt: TGTGCCAGCAGCCAGCAGAGGGATAACGAGCAGTACTTC

j_call: TRBJ2-5
clone_size: NA
d_call: NA
v_call: TRBV18
cdr3_aa: CASFRSLQETQYF
cdr3_nt: TGTGCCAGCTTCCGGAGTTTGCAAGAGACCCAGTACTTC

j_call: TRBJ1-1
clone_size: NA
d_call: NA
v_call: TRBV4-1
cdr3_aa: CASSQGREGWAFF
cdr3_nt: TGCGCCAGCAGCCAAGGAAGGGAGGGTTGGGCTTTCTTT

j_call: TRBJ2-2
clone_size: once
d_call: NA
v_call: TRBV24-1
cdr3_aa: CATSEQNTGELFF
cdr3_nt: TGTGCCACCAGTGAACAAAACACCGGGGAGCTGTTTTTT

j_call: TRBJ2-7
clone_size: NA
d_call: TRBD1
v_call: TRBV2
cdr3_aa: CASIVSDRGKYF
cdr3_nt: TGTGCCAGCATCGTATCGGACAGGGGAAAATACTTC

j_call: TRBJ1-1
clone_size: NA
d_call: TRBD1
v_call: TRBV19
cdr3_aa: CASRPTPGQDTEAFF
cdr3_nt: TGTGCCAGTAGACCTACGCCGGGACAGGACACTGAAGCTTTCTTT

j_call: TRBJ2-7
clone_size: once
d_call: NA
v_call: TRBV6-5
cdr3_aa: CASRAVPYEQYF
cdr3_nt: TGTGCCAGCAGAGCTGTCCCCTACGAGCAGTACTTC

j_call: TRBJ1-6
clone_size: NA
d_call: NA
v_call: TRBV12-2
cdr3_aa: CASRSFRGPQAPSYNSPLHF
cdr3_nt: TGTGCAAGTCGCTCGTTTAGGGGGCCACAGGCCCCGTCCTATAATTCACCCCTCCACTTT